The subject of this entry is one T cell receptor beta chain. Its antigen is unknown. The data were obtained in a study of T-cell memory formation after mild COVID-19. Turning to the study itself: TCR clusters showed largely donor specificity.

The study, taken as a whole, reports: Chiefly within CM and EM were the contracting CD4+ clones; CD8+ ones were within EMRA.

The 5'RACE method, run with constant-segment primers, produced TCR alpha and TCR beta cDNA libraries (carrying sample barcodes and UMIs). From the 5' RACE reads, TCRdb called clonotypes with MiXCR, one entry per CDR3 protein. The table includes just over 400,000 distinct CDR3 sequences, 20% to 30% detected once. Per the germline V gene, CDR1 is SEHNR and CDR2 is FQNEAQ (reference sequence). This CDR3 is built from 15 residues. Trimming stripped 1 base from V and 6 bases from J, with 12 bases between. This chain uses TRBV7-9 with TRBJ2-2, with a possible D match to TRBD1 (6 bases). The clonotype originates from an adult woman who had mild COVID-19 (a few samples of this study predate the infection). Cell type and time point are not known. Sequenced: PBMCs or a T cell subset sorted from them (not recorded which). Here the CDR3 DNA reads TGTGCCAGCAGCTTAGGATCAGGGGCCCCCGGGGAGCTGTTTTTT. It is translated as CASSLGSGAPGELFF. Together with reference TRBV7-9 and TRBJ2-2, the CDR3 gives the full variable domain: DTGVSQNPRHKITKRGQNVTFRCDPISEHNRLYWYRQTLGQGPEFLTYFQNEAQLEKSRLLSDRFSAERPKGSFSTLEIQRTEQGDSAMYLCASSLGSGAPGELFFGEGSRLTVL.